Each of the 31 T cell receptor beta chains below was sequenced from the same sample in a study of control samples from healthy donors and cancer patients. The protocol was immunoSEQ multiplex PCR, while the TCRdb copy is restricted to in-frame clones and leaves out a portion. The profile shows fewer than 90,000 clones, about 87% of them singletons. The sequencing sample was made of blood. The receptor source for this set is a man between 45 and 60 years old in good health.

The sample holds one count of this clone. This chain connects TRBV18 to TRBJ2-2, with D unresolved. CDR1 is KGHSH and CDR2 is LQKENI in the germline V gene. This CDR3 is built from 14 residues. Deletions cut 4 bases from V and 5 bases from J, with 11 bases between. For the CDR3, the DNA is TGTGCCAGCTCACTCGACCATTATACCGGGGAGCTGTTTTTT. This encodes CASSLDHYTGELFF.

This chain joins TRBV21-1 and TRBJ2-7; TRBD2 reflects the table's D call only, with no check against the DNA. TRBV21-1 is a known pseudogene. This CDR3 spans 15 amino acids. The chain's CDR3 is CASSKVPREEYEQYF. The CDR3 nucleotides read TGTGCCAGCAGCAAAGTACCACGGGAGGAGTACGAGCAGTACTTC.

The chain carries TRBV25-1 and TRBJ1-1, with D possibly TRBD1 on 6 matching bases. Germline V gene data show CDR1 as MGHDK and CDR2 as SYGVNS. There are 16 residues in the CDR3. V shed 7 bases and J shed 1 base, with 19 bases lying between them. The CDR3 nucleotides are TGTGCCAGCAAAGACAGGCACCGAGGAGAGAACACTGAAGCTTTCTTT. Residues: CASKDRHRGENTEAFF.

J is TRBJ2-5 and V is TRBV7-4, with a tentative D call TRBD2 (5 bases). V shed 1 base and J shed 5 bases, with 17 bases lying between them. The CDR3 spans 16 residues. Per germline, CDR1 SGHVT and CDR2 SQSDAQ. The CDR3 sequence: CASSLDRAGAEETQYF. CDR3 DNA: TGTGCCAGCAGCTTAGATCGCGCGGGTGCGGAGGAGACCCAGTACTTC. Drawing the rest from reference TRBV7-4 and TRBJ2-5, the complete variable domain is GAGVSQSPRYKVAKRGRDVALRCDSISGHVTLYWYRQTLGQGSEVLTYSQSDAQRDKSGRPSGRFSAERPERSVSTLKIQRTEQGDSAVYLCASSLDRAGAEETQYFGPGTRLLVL.

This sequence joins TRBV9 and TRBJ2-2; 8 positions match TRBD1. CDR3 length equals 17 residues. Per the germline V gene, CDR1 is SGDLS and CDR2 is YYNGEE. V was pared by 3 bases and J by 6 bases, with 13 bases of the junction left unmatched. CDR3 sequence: CASSAWTGPLRSGELFF. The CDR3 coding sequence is TGTGCCAGCAGCGCATGGACAGGGCCCCTCCGGTCCGGGGAGCTGTTTTTT.

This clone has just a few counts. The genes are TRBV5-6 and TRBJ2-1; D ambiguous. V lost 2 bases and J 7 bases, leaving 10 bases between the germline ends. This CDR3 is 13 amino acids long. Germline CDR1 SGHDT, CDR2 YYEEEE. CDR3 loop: CASSLVAVNEQFF. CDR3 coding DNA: TGTGCCAGCAGCTTAGTAGCAGTAAATGAGCAGTTCTTC.

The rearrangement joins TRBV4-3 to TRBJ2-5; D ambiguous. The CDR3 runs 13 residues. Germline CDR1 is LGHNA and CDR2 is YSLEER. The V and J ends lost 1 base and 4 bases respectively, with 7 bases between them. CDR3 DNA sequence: TGCGCCAGCAGCCAAGCAGAATCAGAGACCCAGTACTTC. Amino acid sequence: CASSQAESETQYF.

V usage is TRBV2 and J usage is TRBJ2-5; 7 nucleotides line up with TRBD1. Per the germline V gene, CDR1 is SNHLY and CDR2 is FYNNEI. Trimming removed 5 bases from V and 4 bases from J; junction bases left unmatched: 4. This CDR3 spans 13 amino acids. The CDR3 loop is CASSKRGRETQYF. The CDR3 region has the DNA TGTGCCAGCAGTAAAAGGGGGCGAGAGACCCAGTACTTC.

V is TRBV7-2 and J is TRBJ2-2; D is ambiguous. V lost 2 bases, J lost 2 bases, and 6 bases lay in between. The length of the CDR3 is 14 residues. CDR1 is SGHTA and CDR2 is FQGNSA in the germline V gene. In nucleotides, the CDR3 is TGTGCCAGCAGCTTATCCAGTAACACCGGGGAGCTGTTTTTT. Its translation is CASSLSSNTGELFF.

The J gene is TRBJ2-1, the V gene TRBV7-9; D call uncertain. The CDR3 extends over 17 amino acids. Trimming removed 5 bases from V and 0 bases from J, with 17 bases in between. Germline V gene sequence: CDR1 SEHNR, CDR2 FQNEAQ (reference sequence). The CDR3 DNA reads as TGTGCCAGCAGCATCGATGGGTGGGAAAGCTCCTACAATGAGCAGTTCTTC. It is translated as CASSIDGWESSYNEQFF.

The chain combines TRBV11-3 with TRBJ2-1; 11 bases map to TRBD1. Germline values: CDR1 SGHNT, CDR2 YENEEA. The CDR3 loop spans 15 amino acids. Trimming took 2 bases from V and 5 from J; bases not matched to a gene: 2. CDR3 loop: CASSLWGQGDNEQFF. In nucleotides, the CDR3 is TGTGCCAGCAGCTTATGGGGACAGGGGGACAATGAGCAGTTCTTC.

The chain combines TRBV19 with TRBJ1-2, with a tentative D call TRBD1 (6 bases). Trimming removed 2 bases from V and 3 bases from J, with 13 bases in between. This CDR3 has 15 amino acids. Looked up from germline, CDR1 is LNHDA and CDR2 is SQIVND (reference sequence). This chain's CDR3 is CASSIRGARDYGYTF. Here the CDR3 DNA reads TGTGCCAGTAGTATACGGGGGGCCCGTGACTATGGCTACACCTTC.

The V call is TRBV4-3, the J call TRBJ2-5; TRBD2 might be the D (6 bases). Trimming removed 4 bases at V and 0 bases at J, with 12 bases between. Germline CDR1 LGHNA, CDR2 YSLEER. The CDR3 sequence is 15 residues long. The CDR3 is CASSPIAENQETQYF. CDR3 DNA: TGCGCCAGCAGCCCTATAGCGGAAAACCAAGAGACCCAGTACTTC.

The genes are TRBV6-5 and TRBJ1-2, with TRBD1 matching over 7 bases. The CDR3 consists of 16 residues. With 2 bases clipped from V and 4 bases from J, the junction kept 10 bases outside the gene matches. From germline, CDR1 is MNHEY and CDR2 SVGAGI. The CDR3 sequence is CASSYLSGGALYGYTF. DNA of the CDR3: TGTGCCAGCAGTTACCTCTCAGGGGGGGCCCTCTATGGCTACACCTTC.

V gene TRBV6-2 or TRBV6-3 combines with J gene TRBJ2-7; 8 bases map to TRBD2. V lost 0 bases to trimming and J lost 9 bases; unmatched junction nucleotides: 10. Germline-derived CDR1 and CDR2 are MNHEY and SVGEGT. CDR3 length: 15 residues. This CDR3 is CASSYSPSGPRGQYF. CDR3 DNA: TGTGCCAGCAGTTACTCCCCTAGCGGGCCCCGCGGGCAGTACTTC.

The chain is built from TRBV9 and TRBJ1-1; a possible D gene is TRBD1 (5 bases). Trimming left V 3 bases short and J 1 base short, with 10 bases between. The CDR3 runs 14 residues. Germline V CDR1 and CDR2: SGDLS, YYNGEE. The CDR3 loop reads CASSAMRGNTEAFF. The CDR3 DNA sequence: TGTGCCAGCAGCGCTATGAGGGGGAACACTGAAGCTTTCTTT.

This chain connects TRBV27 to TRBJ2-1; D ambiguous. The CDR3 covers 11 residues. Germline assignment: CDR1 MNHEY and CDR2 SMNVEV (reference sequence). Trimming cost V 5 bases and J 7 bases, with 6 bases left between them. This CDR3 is CASSSQNEQFF. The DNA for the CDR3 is TGTGCCAGCAGTAGCCAGAATGAGCAGTTCTTC.

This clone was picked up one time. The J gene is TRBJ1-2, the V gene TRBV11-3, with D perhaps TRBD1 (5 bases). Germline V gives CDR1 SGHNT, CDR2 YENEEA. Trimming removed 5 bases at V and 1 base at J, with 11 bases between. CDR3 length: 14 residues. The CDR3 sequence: CASSRDSLNYGYTF. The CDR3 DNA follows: TGTGCCAGCAGCCGAGACAGCCTTAACTATGGCTACACCTTC.

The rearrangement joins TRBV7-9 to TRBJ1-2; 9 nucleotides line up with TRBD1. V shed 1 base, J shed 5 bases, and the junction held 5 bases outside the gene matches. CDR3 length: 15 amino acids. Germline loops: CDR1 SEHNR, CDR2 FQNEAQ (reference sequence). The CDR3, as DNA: TGTGCCAGCAGCTTAGGGACAGGGGCGGAGTATGGCTACACCTTC. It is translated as CASSLGTGAEYGYTF.

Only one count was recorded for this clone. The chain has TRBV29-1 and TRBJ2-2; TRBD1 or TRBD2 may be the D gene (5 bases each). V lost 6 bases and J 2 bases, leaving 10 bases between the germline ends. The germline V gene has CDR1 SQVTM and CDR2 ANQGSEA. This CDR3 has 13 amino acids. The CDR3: CSVGTGNTGELFF. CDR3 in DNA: TGCAGCGTAGGGACGGGAAACACCGGGGAGCTGTTTTTT.

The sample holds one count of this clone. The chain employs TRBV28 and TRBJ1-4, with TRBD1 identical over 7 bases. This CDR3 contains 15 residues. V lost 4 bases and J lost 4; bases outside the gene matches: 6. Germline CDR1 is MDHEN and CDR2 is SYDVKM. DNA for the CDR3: TGTGCCAGCAGTTCCACGCAGGGGGGTAATGAAAAACTGTTTTTT. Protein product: CASSSTQGGNEKLFF.

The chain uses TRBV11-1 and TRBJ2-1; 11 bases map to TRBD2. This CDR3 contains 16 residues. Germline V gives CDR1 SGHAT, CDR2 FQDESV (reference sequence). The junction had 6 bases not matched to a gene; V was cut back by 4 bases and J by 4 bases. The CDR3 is CASSSPRLAGYNEQFF. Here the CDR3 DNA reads TGTGCCAGCAGCTCGCCCCGACTAGCGGGGTACAATGAGCAGTTCTTC.

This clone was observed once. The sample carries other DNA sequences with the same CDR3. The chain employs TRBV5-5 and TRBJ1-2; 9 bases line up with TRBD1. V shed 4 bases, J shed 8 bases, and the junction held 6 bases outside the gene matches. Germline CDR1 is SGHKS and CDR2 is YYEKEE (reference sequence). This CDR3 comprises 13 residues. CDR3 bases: TGTGCCAGCAGCCTGGACAGGGGACCAGGCTACACCTTC. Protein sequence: CASSLDRGPGYTF.

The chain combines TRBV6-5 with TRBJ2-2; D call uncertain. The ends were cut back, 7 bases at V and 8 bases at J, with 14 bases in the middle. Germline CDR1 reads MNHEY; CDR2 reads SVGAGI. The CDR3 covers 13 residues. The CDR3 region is CASTNTAGGELFF. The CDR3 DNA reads TGTGCCAGCACCAACACCGCCGGGGGGGAGCTGTTTTTT.

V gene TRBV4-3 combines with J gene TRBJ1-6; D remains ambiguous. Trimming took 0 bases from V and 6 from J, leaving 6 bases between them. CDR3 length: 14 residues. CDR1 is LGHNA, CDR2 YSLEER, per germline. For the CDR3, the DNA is TGCGCCAGCAGCCAAGATCTTCGTAATTCACCCCTCCACTTT. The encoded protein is CASSQDLRNSPLHF.

Here the CDR3 reads CASSVGGSSEEQYF. CDR3 DNA sequence: TGTGCCAGCAGCGTAGGGGGATCTTCGGAGGAGCAGTACTTC. The chain employs TRBV9 and TRBJ2-7; D call uncertain. Trimming pared 0 bases from V and 7 bases from J, leaving 14 bases between. This CDR3 contains 14 residues. Looked up from germline, CDR1 is SGDLS and CDR2 is YYNGEE.

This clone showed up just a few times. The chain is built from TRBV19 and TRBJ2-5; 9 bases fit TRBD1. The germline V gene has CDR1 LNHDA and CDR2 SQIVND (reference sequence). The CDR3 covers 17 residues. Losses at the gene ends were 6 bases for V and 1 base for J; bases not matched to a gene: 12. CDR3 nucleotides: TGTGCCAGTAGAATCGGACAGGGGCAAAACCTCCAAGAGACCCAGTACTTC. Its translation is CASRIGQGQNLQETQYF.

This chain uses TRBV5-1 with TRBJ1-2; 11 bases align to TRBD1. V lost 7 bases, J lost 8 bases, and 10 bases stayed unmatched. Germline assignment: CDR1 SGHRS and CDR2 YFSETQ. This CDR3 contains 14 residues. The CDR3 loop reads CASRQGTGGSGYTF. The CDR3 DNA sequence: TGCGCCAGCCGCCAAGGGACAGGGGGTTCCGGCTACACCTTC.

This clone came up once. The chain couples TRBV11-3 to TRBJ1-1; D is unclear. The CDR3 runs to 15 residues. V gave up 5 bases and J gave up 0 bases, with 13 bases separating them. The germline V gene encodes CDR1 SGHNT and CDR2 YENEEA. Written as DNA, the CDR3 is TGTGCCAGCAGCCCCCGTGGGCGATTGAACACTGAAGCTTTCTTT. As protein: CASSPRGRLNTEAFF. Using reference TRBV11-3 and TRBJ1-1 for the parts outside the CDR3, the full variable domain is EAGVVQSPRYKIIEKKQPVAFWCNPISGHNTLYWYLQNLGQGPELLIRYENEEAVDDSQLPKDRFSAERLKGVDSTLKIQPAELGDSAVYLCASSPRGRLNTEAFFGQGTRLTVV.

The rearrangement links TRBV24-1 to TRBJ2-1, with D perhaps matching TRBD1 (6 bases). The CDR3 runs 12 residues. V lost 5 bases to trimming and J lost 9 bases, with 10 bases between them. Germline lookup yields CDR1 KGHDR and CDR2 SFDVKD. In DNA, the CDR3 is TGTGCCACCAGTGTGGGGGCTTTTGAGCAGTTCTTC. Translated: CATSVGAFEQFF.

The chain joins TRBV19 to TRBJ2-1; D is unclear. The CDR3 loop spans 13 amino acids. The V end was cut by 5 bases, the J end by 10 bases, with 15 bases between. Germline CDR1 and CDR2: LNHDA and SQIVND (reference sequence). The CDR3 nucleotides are TGTGCCAGTAGTGAAACTAAGGGTCCAGAGCAGTTCTTC. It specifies CASSETKGPEQFF.